The 26 T cell receptor beta chains below come from one sample, sequenced in a study of T cells after yellow fever vaccination. TCRdb re-called the 5' RACE reads through MiXCR, storing one row per CDR3 protein. The table has around 340,000 distinct CDR3 sequences, roughly an eighth seen once; the top ten hold 3% to 4%. Source: CD4+ T cells sorted from PBMCs, taken 15 days after the yellow fever booster vaccination. The receptors were gathered from a man aged 18 to 29 who received the YFV17D yellow fever vaccine.

The genes are TRBV13 and TRBJ1-2; 9 bases map to TRBD1. Trimming took 6 bases from V and 8 from J; bases not matched to a gene: 10. Germline-derived CDR1 and CDR2 are PRHDT and FYEKMQ (reference sequence). The CDR3 consists of 14 residues. In nucleotides, the CDR3 is TGTGCCAGCAGGACGACAGGGGGGGATAAGGGCTACACCTTC. This codes for CASRTTGGDKGYTF. Using reference TRBV13 and TRBJ1-2 for the parts outside the CDR3, the full variable domain is AAGVIQSPRHLIKEKRETATLKCYPIPRHDTVYWYQQGPGQDPQFLISFYEKMQSDKGSIPDRFSAQQFSDYHSELNMSSLELGDSALYFCASRTTGGDKGYTFGSGTRLTVV.

This clonotype was picked up many times. This sequence joins TRBV9 and TRBJ2-5, with 8 positions matching TRBD2. V lost 2 bases, J lost 5 bases, and 5 bases stayed unmatched. Germline lookup yields CDR1 SGDLS and CDR2 YYNGEE. The CDR3 consists of 14 residues. The CDR3 region has the DNA TGTGCCAGCAGCGTGGCGGGGGGCTATGAGACCCAGTACTTC. Protein sequence: CASSVAGGYETQYF.

This clonotype showed up just a few times. One end of the junction is discordant with germline, which a read error may explain. The chain employs TRBV20-1 and TRBJ2-1; possibly TRBD2 for D (5 bases). Germline loops: CDR1 DFQATT, CDR2 SNEGSKA (reference sequence). The CDR3 length is 10 residues. In nucleotides, the CDR3 is TGCAGTGCTAGGGGAGACGAGTTGGGCTTC. Translated: CSARGDELGF.

The chain is built from TRBV6-5 and TRBJ1-1; D ambiguous. Germline V gives CDR1 MNHEY, CDR2 SVGAGI. Deletions cut 0 bases from V and 2 bases from J, with 10 bases between. The length of the CDR3 is 15 residues. DNA for the CDR3: TGTGCCAGCAGTTACTCCCCCCAAGGTAACACTGAAGCTTTCTTT. Amino acids: CASSYSPQGNTEAFF.

This clonotype was recorded many times. This chain uses TRBV5-1 with TRBJ1-6; tentatively, D is TRBD1 (6 bases). There are 14 residues in the CDR3. The V gene lost 1 base and the J gene lost 9 bases, with 11 bases spanning the gap. Germline V gives CDR1 SGHRS, CDR2 YFSETQ. This CDR3 reads CASSLQQGGSPLHF. The CDR3 DNA sequence: TGCGCCAGCAGCTTGCAACAGGGAGGTTCACCCCTCCACTTT. Full variable domain (outside the CDR3, taken from reference TRBV5-1 and TRBJ1-6): KAGVTQTPRYLIKTRGQQVTLSCSPISGHRSVSWYQQTPGQGLQFLFEYFSETQRNKGNFPGRFSGRQFSNSRSEMNVSTLELGDSALYLCASSLQQGGSPLHFGNGTRLTVT.

The rearrangement joins TRBV4-3 to TRBJ2-7; TRBD1 agrees at 10 bases. Germline loops: CDR1 LGHNA, CDR2 YSLEER. Trimming removed 5 bases from V and 5 bases from J; junction bases left unmatched: 6. This CDR3 contains 14 residues. The CDR3 DNA is TGCGCCAGCAGCTCAGGGGACAGGGGCCACGAGCAGTACGTC. Translated: CASSSGDRGHEQYV.

The sample holds one count of this clonotype. The chain joins TRBV20-1 to TRBJ2-3, with D possibly TRBD2 on 7 matching bases. This CDR3 is built from 16 residues. Germline V lookup: CDR1 DFQATT, CDR2 SNEGSKA (reference sequence). Deletions cut 5 bases from V and 0 bases from J, with 18 bases between. For the CDR3, the DNA is TGCAGTGCTCCGTGGGGAGGGACATCTAGCACAGATACGCAGTATTTT. It encodes CSAPWGGTSSTDTQYF.

This clonotype was found a few times. The chain carries TRBV10-3 and TRBJ2-5, with 9 positions matching TRBD1. Germline CDR1 reads ENHRY; CDR2 reads SYGVKD. This CDR3 region has 14 residues. Germline trimming cut 6 bases from V and 2 bases from J; bases unmatched to any gene: 4. CDR3 protein: CAIREDRGQETQYF. The CDR3 DNA is TGTGCCATCAGGGAAGACAGGGGGCAAGAGACCCAGTACTTC.

This clonotype has only a few counts. This rearrangement joins TRBV7-9 to TRBJ2-2, with 9 bases lining up with TRBD1. The V gene end was trimmed by 5 bases and the J gene end by 5 bases; junction bases not matched to a gene: 6. The CDR3 consists of 15 residues. The germline V gene has CDR1 SEHNR and CDR2 FQNEAQ (reference sequence). The CDR3: CASSPWTGVTGELFF. DNA of the CDR3: TGTGCCAGCAGCCCCTGGACAGGGGTGACCGGGGAGCTGTTTTTT.

This clonotype occurred once. The chain links TRBV7-8 to TRBJ2-1; D is unresolved. This CDR3 contains 14 residues. Germline V gene data show CDR1 as SGHVS and CDR2 as FQNEAQ. The ends were cut back, 3 bases at V and 7 bases at J, with 13 bases in the middle. The CDR3 loop reads CASSLSEVKNEQFF. CDR3 DNA: TGTGCCAGCAGCTTGAGCGAAGTTAAAAATGAGCAGTTCTTC.

The gene calls are TRBV9 and TRBJ2-5; 7 bases are a match to TRBD2. The CDR3 loop spans 15 amino acids. V lost 4 bases, J lost 2 bases, and 8 bases stayed unmatched. The germline V gene encodes CDR1 SGDLS and CDR2 YYNGEE. The CDR3 region has the DNA TGTGCCAGCAGCCCAGAACCGGGGGGACAAGAGACCCAGTACTTC. This encodes CASSPEPGGQETQYF.

The table lists this clonotype with a count of one. The J gene is TRBJ1-4, the V gene TRBV6-2 or TRBV6-3; unclear D gene. The CDR3 totals 13 residues. V gave up 7 bases and J gave up 4 bases, with 10 bases separating them. CDR1 and CDR2 from the germline V gene are MNHEY and SVGEGT. In nucleotides, the CDR3 is TGTGCCAGCATGGGTCCTTTTAATGAAAAACTGTTTTTT. It encodes CASMGPFNEKLFF.

This clonotype was detected a few times. The chain has TRBV5-4 and TRBJ2-5; TRBD2 matches at 8 bases. Germline trimming cut 4 bases from V and 5 bases from J; bases unmatched to any gene: 7. The CDR3 covers 14 residues. In germline, CDR1 is SGHNT, CDR2 YYREEE (reference sequence). CDR3: CASSRRAGVETQYF. CDR3 in DNA: TGTGCCAGCAGCCGACGAGCGGGGGTGGAGACCCAGTACTTC.

This clonotype was counted ten times or more. The chain is built from TRBV5-1 and TRBJ2-1; possibly TRBD1 or TRBD2 for D (6 bases each). This CDR3 spans 15 amino acids. The ends were cut back, 2 bases at V and 5 bases at J, with 14 bases in the middle. Germline values: CDR1 SGHRS, CDR2 YFSETQ. CDR3 residues: CASSFGGRGNNEQFF. In nucleotides, the CDR3 is TGCGCCAGCAGCTTCGGGGGCAGGGGTAACAATGAGCAGTTCTTC.

The rearrangement joins TRBV30 to TRBJ2-1, with D perhaps matching TRBD2 (5 bases). This CDR3 has 15 residues. Germline CDR1 GTSNPN, CDR2 SVGIG (reference sequence). V dropped 0 bases and J dropped 1 base, with 10 bases sitting between them. The CDR3 bases are TGTGCCTGGAGTGTACTAGTTGGTTCCTACAATGAGCAGTTCTTC. Translation gives CAWSVLVGSYNEQFF.

This sequence joins TRBV6-6 and TRBJ1-1, with D perhaps matching TRBD1 (5 bases). Germline CDR1 MNHNY, CDR2 SVGAGI (reference sequence). This CDR3 contains 12 residues. V gave up 7 bases and J gave up 3 bases, with 9 bases separating them. The CDR3 coding sequence is TGTGCCAGCATCGGGGGGTACACTGAAGCTTTCTTT. Protein: CASIGGYTEAFF.

This chain connects TRBV28 to TRBJ2-7; no reliable D call. Trimming left V 2 bases short and J 0 bases short, with 14 bases between. The germline V gene encodes CDR1 MDHEN and CDR2 SYDVKM. The CDR3 runs to 16 residues. The CDR3 loop is CASSLPTPAASYEQYF. Written as DNA, the CDR3 is TGTGCCAGCAGTTTACCCACCCCGGCGGCCTCCTACGAGCAGTACTTC.

The J gene is TRBJ1-1, the V gene TRBV14; 9 nucleotides agree with TRBD1. With 6 bases clipped from V and 2 bases from J, the junction kept 7 bases outside the gene matches. There are 15 residues in the CDR3. In germline, CDR1 is SGHDN, CDR2 FVKESK. This chain's CDR3 is CASSQLQGANTEAFF. In nucleotides, the CDR3 is TGTGCCAGCAGTCAGCTACAGGGGGCAAACACTGAAGCTTTCTTT.

This clonotype was counted only a few times. The chain employs TRBV18 and TRBJ1-2; D unclear. The CDR3 length is 17 residues. CDR1 and CDR2 from the germline V gene are KGHSH and LQKENI. V was trimmed by 3 bases and J by 5 bases, leaving 22 bases between them. DNA for the CDR3: TGTGCCAGCTCACCTCCCGGGTTGAAGGGCAACGATTATGGCTACACCTTC. Residues: CASSPPGLKGNDYGYTF.

The CDR3 sequence: CASSLIHVLTF. The DNA of the CDR3 is TGCGCCAGCAGCCTAATCCACGTCCTGACTTTC. The V and J genes are TRBV5-1 and TRBJ2-6; D ambiguous. Per germline, CDR1 SGHRS and CDR2 YFSETQ. Trimming cost V 4 bases and J 11 bases, with 7 bases left between them. The length of the CDR3 is 11 residues.

Many counts were recorded for this clonotype. The chain employs TRBV3-1 and TRBJ1-6; no clear D. Trimming took off 4 bases at V and 7 bases at J, with 11 bases between the two ends. This CDR3 has 14 amino acids. CDR1 and CDR2 (germline): LGHDT, YNNKEL (reference sequence). The DNA of the CDR3 is TGTGCCAGCAGCCCGAACCCGGGCAATTCACCCCTCCACTTT. Amino acids: CASSPNPGNSPLHF.

This chain links TRBV30 with TRBJ2-7, with 8 bases identical to TRBD2. There are 12 residues in the CDR3. Germline CDR1 and CDR2: GTSNPN and SVGIG (reference sequence). The J segment lost 5 bases and the V segment lost 2 bases, leaving 2 bases of the junction unmatched. The CDR3 DNA reads TGTGCCTGGAGTCGGGGGGGGCACGAGCAGTACTTC. Its translation: CAWSRGGHEQYF.

The gene calls are TRBV2 and TRBJ1-1; possibly TRBD1 for D (6 bases). The CDR3 length is 13 residues. Germline loops: CDR1 SNHLY, CDR2 FYNNEI. Trimming took off 7 bases at V and 1 base at J, with 10 bases between the two ends. The CDR3 region has the DNA TGTGCCAGCACAGGGGTCGGGAACACTGAAGCTTTCTTT. This sequence encodes CASTGVGNTEAFF.

This clonotype has more than one count but fewer than ten. The rearrangement links TRBV6-6 to TRBJ2-5; 8 nucleotides agree with TRBD2. The V gene's germline CDR1 is MNHNY and CDR2 SVGAGI (reference sequence). With V trimmed by 2 bases and J by 5 bases, 1 base remained unmatched. This CDR3 has 13 amino acids. The CDR3 DNA sequence: TGTGCCAGCAGTTACGCTAGCGGGGAGACCCAGTACTTC. Amino acid sequence: CASSYASGETQYF.

The chain joins TRBV5-1 to TRBJ1-2; TRBD1 is a possible D gene (5 bases). V lost 0 bases and J 7 bases, leaving 19 bases between the germline ends. The germline gives CDR1 SGHRS, CDR2 YFSETQ. This CDR3 is built from 16 residues. The CDR3 coding sequence is TGCGCCAGCAGCTTGGGTGAGGGGTCCCCCCGGGGTGGCTACACCTTC. Its protein product is CASSLGEGSPRGGYTF.

This clonotype occurred a few times. The chain couples TRBV27 to TRBJ2-4; 9 bases map to TRBD1. Trimming at V came to 4 bases and at J to 8 bases, leaving 9 bases not matched to a gene. This CDR3 is built from 15 residues. CDR1 MNHEY and CDR2 SMNVEV come from the germline V gene (reference sequence). The CDR3 coding sequence is TGTGCCAGCAGTTACGTCGGGGACAGGGATGACATTCAGTACTTC. It translates to CASSYVGDRDDIQYF.